This entry concerns a single T cell receptor beta chain. No antigen is known for it. The CDR3 spans 17 residues. Germline assignment: CDR1 SGHTA and CDR2 FQGNSA. Trimming at V came to 1 base and at J to 7 bases, leaving 13 bases not matched to a gene. Prepared libraries of TCR beta cDNA carried unique molecular identifiers. Input of roughly 1 to 11 million T cells yielded a few hundred thousand cDNA molecules. TCRdb passed the PCR reads through MiXCR, listing each CDR3 protein once. The table has roughly 730,000 distinct CDR3 sequences, roughly 27% seen once. This sample is drawn from a study of post-analysis software for immune sequencing data. Study overall: Recorded subtypes: relapsing-remitting, secondary progressive, progressive-relapsing; some patients unannotated. General study results and limits: TRBV segments more frequent in patients than in controls numbered a few and included TRBV5-6, TRBV5-1 and TRBV20-1. Under F measure analysis, samples from one preparation batch co-clustered strongly. Normalized Chao1 diversity in multiple sclerosis patients fell significantly below that of controls.

This TCR was recovered from a girl aged 5 to 17 with multiple sclerosis. The chain uses TRBV7-2 and TRBJ2-7; 10 nucleotides align to TRBD1. Specimen: blood. The CDR3 is CASSLGQGAPVYNEQYF. The CDR3 DNA follows: TGTGCCAGCAGCTTAGGACAGGGGGCGCCTGTATACAATGAGCAGTACTTC.